This TCR beta chain emerged from a study of shared clonotypes between healthy human individuals. Germline V gene data show CDR1 as MDHEN and CDR2 as SYDVKM. V was cut by 3 bases and J by 3 bases, with 15 bases left in between. This CDR3 is built from 16 residues. The assay was immunoSEQ multiplex PCR, and TCRdb's table has in-frame clones only and misses some. The sample holds under 1,100,000 clones, approximately 80% seen once. This receptor was taken from a man younger than 35 in good health. Some clones in this sample may be carry-over from other donors' samples. Sequenced input: memory CD4+ T cells from PBMCs. The sample's subset: CD45RA-negative fraction. The V gene is TRBV28, the J gene TRBJ1-5; the D gene is possibly TRBD1 (6 bases). The CDR3 loop is CASSFAGAPFNQPQHF. In nucleotides, the CDR3 is TGTGCCAGCAGTTTCGCGGGGGCGCCGTTCAATCAGCCCCAGCATTTT.